These 28 T cell receptor beta chains were all obtained from the same sample, sequenced in a study of T cell responses to AZD1222 COVID-19 vaccine. Profiled with immunoSEQ multiplex PCR; TCRdb holds only in-frame clones, not every one. This table holds about 88,000 clones, 91% found once. The sample in question was peripheral blood, obtained on day 0 of MenACWY control vaccination. The receptors derive from an adult in good health.

V is TRBV6-6 and J is TRBJ2-7, with 8 nucleotides matching TRBD1. Germline CDR1 MNHNY, CDR2 SVGAGI (reference sequence). The CDR3 is 14 residues long. V shed 6 bases and J 0 bases; nucleotides not matched to a gene: 4. CDR3 DNA: TGTGCCAGCAGAACGGGGACAGGCTCCTACGAGCAGTACTTC. Its translation is CASRTGTGSYEQYF.

The chain carries TRBV18 and TRBJ2-7, with TRBD1 identical over 10 bases. This CDR3 is 17 amino acids long. Germline assignment: CDR1 KGHSH and CDR2 LQKENI. Germline trimming cut 4 bases from V and 2 bases from J; bases unmatched to any gene: 11. The CDR3 DNA reads TGTGCCAGCTCACTTGGGACAGGGGAAAAGGGGACCTACGAGCAGTACTTC. Amino acids: CASSLGTGEKGTYEQYF.

The J gene is TRBJ1-2, the V gene TRBV6-1; D remains unclear. Trimming left V 2 bases short and J 8 bases short, with 21 bases between. The CDR3 extends over 16 amino acids. CDR1 and CDR2 (germline): MNHNS, SASEGT. CDR3 sequence (DNA): TGTGCCAGCAGTGAAAATCCGTTTTTCCGGGTACAAGGCTACACCTTC. Translating gives CASSENPFFRVQGYTF.

V is TRBV6-2 or TRBV6-3 and J is TRBJ2-7, with a tentative D call TRBD2 (5 bases). Germline V CDR1 and CDR2: MNHEY, SVGEGT. With 5 bases removed from V and 2 bases from J, the gap between germline ends came to 13 bases. The CDR3 loop spans 14 amino acids. The CDR3 coding sequence is TGTGCCAGCAGTGATAGAATACTAGCCTACGAGCAGTACTTC. This sequence encodes CASSDRILAYEQYF.

This clone was counted once. The genes are TRBV27 and TRBJ1-4; perhaps TRBD1 as D (5 bases). Germline assignment: CDR1 MNHEY and CDR2 SMNVEV (reference sequence). The length of the CDR3 is 16 residues. V lost 2 bases, J lost 6 bases, and 16 bases lay in between. The DNA for the CDR3 is TGTGCCAGCAGTTTACCCTCCGGAGGGGAGGATGAAAAACTGTTTTTT. It codes for CASSLPSGGEDEKLFF. The full variable domain, rest sourced from reference TRBV27 and TRBJ1-4, is EAQVTQNPRYLITVTGKKLTVTCSQNMNHEYMSWYRQDPGLGLRQIYYSMNVEVTDKGDVPEGYKVSRKEKRNFPLILESPSPNQTSLYFCASSLPSGGEDEKLFFGSGTQLSVL.

The V gene is TRBV29-1, the J gene TRBJ1-2, with 8 bases lining up with TRBD1. The CDR3 has 14 residues. V trimming: 3 bases; J trimming: 3 bases; junction bases outside the gene matches: 6. The germline V gene has CDR1 SQVTM and CDR2 ANQGSEA. As DNA, the CDR3 is TGCAGCGTTGATGCCGGGACAGGCCACTATGGCTACACCTTC. Encoded protein: CSVDAGTGHYGYTF. The full variable domain, its missing parts supplied by reference TRBV29-1 and TRBJ1-2, is SAVISQKPSRDICQRGTSLTIQCQVDSQVTMMFWYRQQPGQSLTLIATANQGSEATYESGFVIDKFPISRPNLTFSTLTVSNMSPEDSSIYLCSVDAGTGHYGYTFGSGTRLTVV.

The CDR3 DNA is TGTGCCAGCAGCGACTTAGCGCAGAGCTCCTACAATGAGCAGTTCTTC. It codes for CASSDLAQSSYNEQFF. This chain links TRBV21-1 with TRBJ2-1; TRBD2 reflects the table's D call only, with no check against the DNA. TRBV21-1 is termed a pseudogene. This CDR3 is built from 16 residues.

In this sample, this clone turned up once. This chain connects TRBV10-3 to TRBJ2-1; D call uncertain. The ends were cut back, 1 base at V and 10 bases at J, with 5 bases in the middle. CDR3 length: 11 residues. The germline V gene has CDR1 ENHRY and CDR2 SYGVKD. The CDR3 bases are TGTGCCATCAGTGAGTGGCGGGAGCAGTTCTTC. Protein product: CAISEWREQFF.

The rearrangement joins TRBV11-3 to TRBJ1-2; 10 bases are shared with TRBD1. The CDR3 has 16 residues. The junction had 5 bases not matched to a gene; V was cut back by 1 base and J by 3 bases. Germline values: CDR1 SGHNT, CDR2 YENEEA. DNA of the CDR3: TGTGCCAGCAGCTTAGTGTGGACAGGGGGTGACTATGGCTACACCTTC. Amino acids: CASSLVWTGGDYGYTF.

This clone turned up a few times. The rearrangement uses TRBV5-1 and TRBJ2-6, with 8 bases matching TRBD1. CDR1 and CDR2 (germline): SGHRS, YFSETQ. The J segment lost 2 bases and the V segment lost 4 bases, leaving 5 bases of the junction unmatched. The CDR3 length is 16 residues. The CDR3 is CASSVTGVPGANVLTF. CDR3 nucleotide sequence: TGCGCCAGCAGCGTGACAGGGGTCCCTGGGGCCAACGTCCTGACTTTC.

The chain has TRBV6-6 and TRBJ1-1; D remains unclear. V lost 6 bases and J 0 bases, leaving 14 bases between the germline ends. CDR1 MNHNY and CDR2 SVGAGI come from the germline V gene (reference sequence). This CDR3 region has 15 residues. The CDR3 DNA is TGTGCCAGCAGCCCCCTAGAGGGATTGAACACTGAAGCTTTCTTT. Amino acid sequence: CASSPLEGLNTEAFF.

The chain employs TRBV27 and TRBJ1-2; unclear D gene. The CDR3 totals 15 residues. V shed 5 bases and J shed 3 bases, with 16 bases lying between them. Germline CDR1 is MNHEY and CDR2 is SMNVEV (reference sequence). CDR3 sequence (DNA): TGTGCCAGCAGTACCGACACCTCCCATCACTATGGCTACACCTTC. As protein: CASSTDTSHHYGYTF.

This rearrangement joins TRBV11-3 to TRBJ1-6; D not certain. Germline V gene lookup returns CDR1 SGHNT and CDR2 YENEEA. The CDR3 is made up of 15 amino acids. Trimming removed 0 bases at V and 6 bases at J, with 9 bases between. The CDR3 is CASSLDFGSNSPLHF. The CDR3 nucleotides read TGTGCCAGCAGCTTAGATTTCGGGAGTAATTCACCCCTCCACTTT.

The CDR3 DNA sequence: TGTGCCAGCTCACCGGCGGTACAGGGGGCGAGAGAGCAGTACTTC. As protein: CASSPAVQGAREQYF. The chain employs TRBV18 and TRBJ2-7; 9 positions agree with TRBD1. With 3 bases clipped from V and 7 bases from J, the junction kept 10 bases outside the gene matches. Germline CDR1 KGHSH, CDR2 LQKENI. This CDR3 is built from 15 residues.

The chain is built from TRBV28 and TRBJ2-5; no definite D call. Trimming took off 1 base at V and 1 base at J, with 7 bases between the two ends. Germline values: CDR1 MDHEN, CDR2 SYDVKM. The CDR3 length is 14 residues. In nucleotides, the CDR3 is TGTGCCAGCAGTTTATCCCCCCCCCAAGAGACCCAGTACTTC. It yields the protein CASSLSPPQETQYF.

The V call is TRBV28, the J call TRBJ1-4, with 9 nucleotides matching TRBD1. V trimming: 5 bases; J trimming: 0 bases; junction bases outside the gene matches: 7. Looked up from germline, CDR1 is MDHEN and CDR2 is SYDVKM. The CDR3 contains 17 residues. In DNA, the CDR3 is TGTGCCAGCAGTCTCTCGACAGGGGGGGCAACTAATGAAAAACTGTTTTTT. This codes for CASSLSTGGATNEKLFF.

This clone was counted once. The chain combines TRBV7-9 with TRBJ2-7; TRBD2 might be the D (5 bases). CDR3 size: 13 residues. Germline V lookup: CDR1 SEHNR, CDR2 FQNEAQ (reference sequence). V was pared by 8 bases and J by 6 bases, with 17 bases between. Here the CDR3 DNA reads TGTGCCAGCGCCCAAGCCCCGGGGAGCGAGCAGTACTTC. Translating gives CASAQAPGSEQYF. Together with reference TRBV7-9 and TRBJ2-7, the CDR3 gives the full variable domain: DTGVSQNPRHKITKRGQNVTFRCDPISEHNRLYWYRQTLGQGPEFLTYFQNEAQLEKSRLLSDRFSAERPKGSFSTLEIQRTEQGDSAMYLCASAQAPGSEQYFGPGTRLTVT.

This rearrangement joins TRBV7-2 to TRBJ2-7, with D possibly being TRBD1 (6 bases). The CDR3 contains 14 residues. Germline assignment: CDR1 SGHTA and CDR2 FQGNSA. V lost 5 bases and J lost 5, with 16 bases in between. The CDR3 region has the DNA TGTGCCAGCAGCCCCCAGGGGATGTGGGACGAGCAGTACTTC. It yields the protein CASSPQGMWDEQYF.

Only one count was recorded for this clone. V gene TRBV20-1 combines with J gene TRBJ1-3; D remains ambiguous. Trimming left V 3 bases short and J 0 bases short, with 6 bases between. CDR1 DFQATT and CDR2 SNEGSKA come from the germline V gene (reference sequence). The CDR3 extends over 13 amino acids. The CDR3 coding sequence is TGCAGTGCTAGTAGGAGCTCTGGAAACACCATATATTTT. Translated: CSASRSSGNTIYF.

V is TRBV28 and J is TRBJ1-2, with a possible D match to TRBD1 (6 bases). The CDR3 extends over 16 amino acids. The V end was cut by 6 bases, the J end by 8 bases, with 25 bases between. Per the germline V gene, CDR1 is MDHEN and CDR2 is SYDVKM. The CDR3: CASRTTGFSPLMGYTF. CDR3 nucleotide sequence: TGTGCCAGCAGAACCACAGGGTTCTCGCCTTTGATGGGCTACACCTTC.

The rearrangement uses TRBV9 and TRBJ1-6, with D possibly TRBD1 on 5 matching bases. V shed 0 bases and J shed 10 bases, with 17 bases lying between them. Germline V lookup: CDR1 SGDLS, CDR2 YYNGEE. This CDR3 comprises 16 residues. The DNA for the CDR3 is TGTGCCAGCAGCGTAGCCACAGGACGGGAAGGATCACCCCTCCACTTT. This translates into CASSVATGREGSPLHF.

V is TRBV28 and J is TRBJ2-1, with D perhaps TRBD1 or TRBD2 (6 bases each). Trimming shortened V by 6 bases and J by 2 bases, and 17 bases separated the two germline ends. Germline assignment: CDR1 MDHEN and CDR2 SYDVKM. The CDR3 spans 16 residues. The CDR3 protein is CASRSTGTAAYNEQFF. CDR3 coding DNA: TGTGCCAGCAGGTCAACAGGGACTGCCGCCTACAATGAGCAGTTCTTC.

The sample holds one count of this clone. J is TRBJ2-7 and V is TRBV11-2; maybe TRBD1 (6 bases). Germline V lookup: CDR1 SGHAT, CDR2 FQNNGV. V was clipped by 2 bases and J by 3 bases, with 11 bases between them. The CDR3 runs 14 residues. DNA of the CDR3: TGTGCCAGCAGCTTACGATGGGACAACTACGAGCAGTACTTC. Its protein is CASSLRWDNYEQYF.

This clone was seen a single time. V and J are TRBV10-3 and TRBJ2-3; TRBD2 matches at 8 bases. Trimming cost V 4 bases and J 1 base; bases outside gene matches: 7. The CDR3 runs to 16 residues. CDR1 and CDR2 from the germline V gene are ENHRY and SYGVKD. CDR3 region: CAISVIGRAGTDTQYF. The CDR3 DNA reads TGTGCCATCAGTGTAATCGGGAGGGCGGGCACAGATACGCAGTATTTT.

The rearrangement links TRBV27 to TRBJ2-7, with 9 bases matching TRBD2. J was trimmed by 7 bases and V by 3 bases; bases with no gene match: 10. This CDR3 is 15 amino acids long. Per germline, CDR1 MNHEY and CDR2 SMNVEV (reference sequence). This chain's CDR3 is CASSLGAGGVGEQYF. The CDR3, as DNA: TGTGCCAGCAGTTTGGGAGCGGGGGGCGTGGGGGAGCAGTACTTC.

The chain has TRBV6-6 and TRBJ1-2, with 7 bases that match TRBD1. Germline CDR1 MNHNY, CDR2 SVGAGI (reference sequence). There are 13 residues in the CDR3. Trimming at V came to 6 bases and at J to 1 base, leaving 2 bases not matched to a gene. The CDR3 sequence is CASRGDSNYGYTF. The CDR3 DNA reads TGTGCCAGCAGGGGGGACAGTAACTATGGCTACACCTTC.

Written as DNA, the CDR3 is TGCAGCGTTGAAGATGAGGGACAGGGGACTAACTATGGCTACACCTTC. As protein: CSVEDEGQGTNYGYTF. V gene TRBV29-1 combines with J gene TRBJ1-2; 10 positions agree with TRBD1. Trimming cost V 0 bases and J 0 bases; bases outside gene matches: 4. Germline CDR1 is SQVTM and CDR2 is ANQGSEA. The CDR3 runs to 16 residues. Together with reference TRBV29-1 and TRBJ1-2, the CDR3 gives the full variable domain: SAVISQKPSRDICQRGTSLTIQCQVDSQVTMMFWYRQQPGQSLTLIATANQGSEATYESGFVIDKFPISRPNLTFSTLTVSNMSPEDSSIYLCSVEDEGQGTNYGYTFGSGTRLTVV.

This clone was seen once. This chain links TRBV6-5 with TRBJ2-3; no clear D. From germline, CDR1 is MNHEY and CDR2 SVGAGI. The CDR3 is made up of 15 amino acids. Trimming left V 5 bases short and J 0 bases short, with 12 bases between. The CDR3 DNA sequence: TGTGCCAGCAGTCCCCAACTTACTAGCACAGATACGCAGTATTTT. Translating gives CASSPQLTSTDTQYF.